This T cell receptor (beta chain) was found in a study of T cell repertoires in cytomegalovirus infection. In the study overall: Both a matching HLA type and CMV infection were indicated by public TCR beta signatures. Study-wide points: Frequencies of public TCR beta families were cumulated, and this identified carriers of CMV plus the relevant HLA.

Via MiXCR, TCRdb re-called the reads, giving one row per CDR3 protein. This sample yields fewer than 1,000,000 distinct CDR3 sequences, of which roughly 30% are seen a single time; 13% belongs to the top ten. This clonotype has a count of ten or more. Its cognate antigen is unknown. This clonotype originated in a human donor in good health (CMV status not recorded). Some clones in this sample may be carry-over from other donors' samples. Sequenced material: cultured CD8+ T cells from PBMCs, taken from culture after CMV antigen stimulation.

The CDR3 nucleotides are TGTGCCAGCAGTTCGGGACAGCATGAGCAGTTCTTC. Its translation: CASSSGQHEQFF. The genes are TRBV27 and TRBJ2-1; 7 positions agree with TRBD1. The ends lost 4 bases at V and 8 bases at J; junction bases unmatched: 2. The CDR3 loop spans 12 amino acids. Germline loops: CDR1 MNHEY, CDR2 SMNVEV (reference sequence).